This T cell receptor (beta chain) was obtained from a study of shared clonotypes between healthy human individuals. Findings and limits, study-wide: At large depth, rarefaction still showed sorted-subset sequencing to be incomplete. Investigators collected only blood, and repertoires in tissues likely differ.

CD45RO-negative, CCR7-selected cells formed the naive CD8 fraction, which excluded terminally differentiated effector memory CD45RA+ cells. A remark on this clone: What it binds is not known.

Data came from immunoSEQ multiplex PCR; TCRdb stores just in-frame clones and leaves some out. Of about 680,000 clones in the sample, 92% were seen once. This sequence originates from a man between 25 and 39 years old in good health. The sample taken for sequencing was naive CD8+ T cells sorted from blood.

The CDR3 loop is CASSERTGRPDTQYF. The CDR3 nucleotides read TGTGCCAGCAGTGAACGAACAGGGCGACCAGATACGCAGTATTTT. J is TRBJ2-3 and V is TRBV6-1; tentative D call: TRBD1 (6 bases). The CDR3 spans 15 residues. Germline V CDR1 and CDR2: MNHNS, SASEGT. Trimming removed 2 bases from V and 4 bases from J, with 13 bases in between.